The 16 T cell receptor beta chains below were found in one sample sequenced in a study of T cell responses to AZD1222 COVID-19 vaccine. Using immunoSEQ multiplex PCR, the repertoire was profiled, and TCRdb retains in-frame clones only, with some absent. The sample holds over 85,000 clones, approximately 90% seen once. Sequencing was performed on peripheral blood, taken on day 0 of AZD1222 vaccination. All receptors come from an adult in good health.

The count of this clone is one. The chain combines TRBV11-2 with TRBJ1-1; D might be TRBD1 (5 bases). The V end was cut by 1 base, the J end by 0 bases, with 12 bases between. CDR3 length equals 16 residues. CDR1 and CDR2 from the germline V gene are SGHAT and FQNNGV. The CDR3 sequence: CASSLVSNRLNTEAFF. CDR3 nucleotide sequence: TGTGCCAGCAGCTTAGTTTCTAACAGGTTGAACACTGAAGCTTTCTTT.

This chain joins TRBV23-1 and TRBJ2-4; D unclear. TRBV23-1 is assigned to the ORF class and has an uncertain function. There are 10 residues in the CDR3. V lost 9 bases, J lost 4 bases, and 4 bases lay in between. The CDR3 spells CASGKNIQYF. DNA of the CDR3: TGCGCCAGTGGGAAAAACATTCAGTACTTC.

The chain is built from TRBV11-2 and TRBJ1-6, with no clear D. Per germline, CDR1 SGHAT and CDR2 FQNNGV. Trimming took off 1 base at V and 9 bases at J, with 7 bases between the two ends. The CDR3 runs 13 residues. CDR3 coding DNA: TGTGCCAGCAGCTTAGTTCGAGGTTCACCCCTCCACTTT. Translating gives CASSLVRGSPLHF.

The rearrangement uses TRBV9 and TRBJ1-1, with D hard to call. V was shortened by 0 bases and J by 2 bases, with 5 bases between the two germline ends. Germline lookup yields CDR1 SGDLS and CDR2 YYNGEE. The CDR3 is 13 residues long. The CDR3 coding sequence is TGTGCCAGCAGCGTAGAACAAAACACTGAAGCTTTCTTT. Its translation: CASSVEQNTEAFF.

This chain links TRBV5-5 with TRBJ1-1; D remains unclear. Germline-derived CDR1 and CDR2 are SGHKS and YYEKEE (reference sequence). The V end lost 4 bases, the J end lost 0 bases, and 4 bases lay between the germline ends. CDR3 length: 12 residues. The CDR3 loop is CASSLMNTEAFF. The DNA for the CDR3 is TGTGCCAGCAGCCTGATGAACACTGAAGCTTTCTTT.

The chain uses TRBV7-6 and TRBJ2-3; 8 nucleotides match TRBD2. Germline trimming cut 5 bases from V and 2 bases from J; bases unmatched to any gene: 6. Germline loops: CDR1 SGHVS, CDR2 FNYEAQ. The CDR3 loop spans 15 amino acids. In nucleotides, the CDR3 is TGTGCCAGCAGCATCAGCGGGAGCTTCACAGATACGCAGTATTTT. Translated, it gives CASSISGSFTDTQYF.

The chain carries TRBV19 and TRBJ1-4; D perhaps matches TRBD1 (5 bases). Looked up from germline, CDR1 is LNHDA and CDR2 is SQIVND (reference sequence). Trimming took off 4 bases at V and 2 bases at J, with 17 bases between the two ends. This CDR3 is 17 amino acids long. CDR3 residues: CASSTTGGGGTNEKLFF. The CDR3 DNA follows: TGTGCCAGTAGTACGACCGGCGGGGGGGGTACTAATGAAAAACTGTTTTTT.

The rearrangement uses TRBV6-1 and TRBJ1-2; D is possibly TRBD1 (5 bases). Trimming shortened V by 0 bases and J by 5 bases, and 7 bases separated the two germline ends. This CDR3 spans 13 amino acids. The germline CDR1 and CDR2 sequences are MNHNS and SASEGT. The CDR3 is CASSEASGYGYTF. Written as DNA, the CDR3 is TGTGCCAGCAGTGAAGCTTCAGGGTATGGCTACACCTTC.

V is TRBV3-1 (or the pseudogene TRBV3-2) and J is TRBJ1-2; D is ambiguous. The ends were cut back, 2 bases at V and 4 bases at J, with 5 bases in the middle. This CDR3 has 12 residues. Germline V gene data show CDR1 as LGHDT and CDR2 as YNNKEL (reference sequence). The CDR3 region has the DNA TGTGCCAGCAGCCAAAGGCTCTATGGCTACACCTTC. Residues: CASSQRLYGYTF.

The rearrangement uses TRBV5-6 and TRBJ1-1; D is unclear. The CDR3 is 12 residues long. V lost 2 bases, J lost 2 bases, and 4 bases lay in between. Germline assignment: CDR1 SGHDT and CDR2 YYEEEE. CDR3 in DNA: TGTGCCAGCAGCTTCTCTAACACTGAAGCTTTCTTT. Translating gives CASSFSNTEAFF.

The gene calls are TRBV18 and TRBJ1-2; D unclear. Germline CDR1 KGHSH, CDR2 LQKENI. V was pared by 0 bases and J by 1 base, with 9 bases between. CDR3 length equals 15 residues. This CDR3 is CASSPPREGNYGYTF. The CDR3 DNA follows: TGTGCCAGCTCACCACCCCGGGAGGGTAACTATGGCTACACCTTC. The full variable domain, with the rest looked up from reference TRBV18 and TRBJ1-2, is NAGVMQNPRHLVRRRGQEARLRCSPMKGHSHVYWYRQLPEEGLKFMVYLQKENIIDESGMPKERFSAEFPKEGPSILRIQQVVRGDSAAYFCASSPPREGNYGYTFGSGTRLTVV.

V usage is TRBV6-5 and J usage is TRBJ2-2; D remains unclear. The CDR3 covers 13 residues. V lost 0 bases to trimming and J lost 4 bases, with 3 bases between them. Germline assignment: CDR1 MNHEY and CDR2 SVGAGI. CDR3 sequence reads: CASSYSGTGELFF. The CDR3 nucleotides are TGTGCCAGCAGTTACTCGGGCACCGGGGAGCTGTTTTTT.

The chain employs TRBV5-1 and TRBJ1-2; D is unclear. CDR1 SGHRS and CDR2 YFSETQ come from the germline V gene. V dropped 5 bases and J dropped 1 base, with 12 bases sitting between them. CDR3 length: 14 amino acids. CDR3 loop: CASRTQVDNYGYTF. The CDR3 DNA sequence: TGCGCCAGCAGGACCCAGGTGGATAACTATGGCTACACCTTC.

This clone turned up a few times. The chain couples TRBV14 to TRBJ1-2, with D possibly matching TRBD1 (6 bases). Per germline, CDR1 SGHDN and CDR2 FVKESK. The CDR3 totals 15 residues. V lost 0 bases, J lost 8 bases, and 16 bases lay in between. The CDR3: CASSQDLRRGGGYTF. CDR3 DNA sequence: TGTGCCAGCAGCCAAGATCTACGGAGGGGGGGCGGCTACACCTTC. The whole variable domain, filled in from reference TRBV14 and TRBJ1-2, reads EAGVTQFPSHSVIEKGQTVTLRCDPISGHDNLYWYRRVMGKEIKFLLHFVKESKQDESGMPNNRFLAERTGGTYSTLKVQPAELEDSGVYFCASSQDLRRGGGYTFGSGTRLTVV.

The chain uses TRBV11-2 and TRBJ2-5; D unclear. Looked up from germline, CDR1 is SGHAT and CDR2 is FQNNGV. The CDR3 contains 14 residues. V lost 0 bases, J lost 0 bases, and 5 bases lay in between. CDR3 sequence: CASSLELNQETQYF. The CDR3 DNA reads as TGTGCCAGCAGCTTAGAACTGAACCAAGAGACCCAGTACTTC.

V gene TRBV5-1 combines with J gene TRBJ1-2, with D possibly TRBD1 on 5 matching bases. Germline CDR1 SGHRS, CDR2 YFSETQ. The germline V and J ends were trimmed by 1 base and 5 bases, with 6 bases remaining between them. The CDR3 is made up of 12 amino acids. The CDR3 spells CASSLRGYGYTF. CDR3 DNA sequence: TGCGCCAGCAGCTTGCGGGGGTATGGCTACACCTTC.